One and the same sample provided the 9 T cell receptor beta chains below, sequenced in a study of T-cell memory formation after mild COVID-19. TCRdb recomputed calls from the 5' RACE reads with MiXCR, one row per CDR3 protein. Found here are about 540,000 distinct CDR3 sequences, roughly 21% of them singletons; the top ten hold around 13%. The sequencing input was PBMCs or a T cell subset sorted from them (not recorded which). These receptors originate from an adult woman who had mild COVID-19 (a few samples of this study predate the infection). Cell type and time point are not known.

The chain combines TRBV19 with TRBJ2-1; D uncertain. The CDR3 extends over 14 amino acids. Germline lookup yields CDR1 LNHDA and CDR2 SQIVND (reference sequence). Trimming removed 5 bases from V and 5 bases from J, with 13 bases in between. The CDR3 reads CASSYRSPDNEQFF. CDR3 in DNA: TGTGCCAGTAGTTACAGAAGTCCCGACAATGAGCAGTTCTTC.

Many counts were recorded for this clonotype. The chain couples TRBV27 to TRBJ1-4; no clear D gene. V was cut by 4 bases and J by 4 bases, with 13 bases left in between. Germline lookup yields CDR1 MNHEY and CDR2 SMNVEV (reference sequence). The CDR3 extends over 15 amino acids. The CDR3 is CASSYATDNNEKLFF. In nucleotides, the CDR3 is TGTGCCAGCAGTTACGCTACAGATAATAATGAAAAACTGTTTTTT. The full variable domain, rest sourced from reference TRBV27 and TRBJ1-4, is EAQVTQNPRYLITVTGKKLTVTCSQNMNHEYMSWYRQDPGLGLRQIYYSMNVEVTDKGDVPEGYKVSRKEKRNFPLILESPSPNQTSLYFCASSYATDNNEKLFFGSGTQLSVL.

This clonotype was counted only a few times. The chain joins TRBV5-1 to TRBJ1-2, with a tentative D call TRBD1 (6 bases). The germline CDR1 and CDR2 sequences are SGHRS and YFSETQ. CDR3 length: 14 residues. With 4 bases removed from V and 5 bases from J, the gap between germline ends came to 15 bases. CDR3 DNA: TGCGCCAGCAGCCCCCTGGACAGTTTTTATGGCTACACCTTC. Amino acids: CASSPLDSFYGYTF.

A few counts support this clonotype. The CDR3 sequence is CASSPRIREETQYF. Written as DNA, the CDR3 is TGTGCCAGCTCACCACGTATAAGAGAAGAGACCCAGTACTTC. The V gene is TRBV18, the J gene TRBJ2-5, with D unclear. Germline V gene data show CDR1 as KGHSH and CDR2 as LQKENI. Trimming stripped 1 base from V and 3 bases from J, with 9 bases between. The CDR3 consists of 14 residues.

This clonotype was seen only a few times. The V gene is TRBV10-3, the J gene TRBJ2-1, with TRBD2 matching over 13 bases. Germline V gives CDR1 ENHRY, CDR2 SYGVKD. This CDR3 spans 19 amino acids. Trimming at V came to 2 bases and at J to 0 bases, leaving 7 bases not matched to a gene. CDR3 in amino acids: CAISEGLAGVWSSYNEQFF. The CDR3 coding sequence is TGTGCCATCAGTGAGGGACTAGCGGGAGTCTGGAGCTCCTACAATGAGCAGTTCTTC.

The chain combines TRBV7-8 with TRBJ2-1; TRBD2 aligns across 7 bases. This CDR3 region has 12 residues. Trimming at V came to 3 bases and at J to 14 bases, leaving 7 bases not matched to a gene. The germline V gene has CDR1 SGHVS and CDR2 FQNEAQ. CDR3 nucleotides: TGTGCCAGCAGCTTCCGGACTAGTGGGAAGTTCTTC. This gives the protein CASSFRTSGKFF.

This clonotype showed up just a few times. The genes are TRBV4-1 and TRBJ2-7, with 9 positions matching TRBD1. V trimming: 5 bases; J trimming: 4 bases; junction bases outside the gene matches: 6. In germline, CDR1 is MGHRA, CDR2 YSYEKL. This CDR3 spans 14 amino acids. CDR3 in amino acids: CASSETGGRYEQYF. Here the CDR3 DNA reads TGCGCCAGCAGCGAAACAGGGGGCCGGTACGAGCAGTACTTC.

The chain is built from TRBV12-3 or TRBV12-4 and TRBJ2-3, with 10 nucleotides matching TRBD1. V shed 6 bases and J 4 bases; nucleotides not matched to a gene: 4. CDR3 size: 14 residues. CDR3 in DNA: TGTGCCAGCAGAAGACAGGGGGCGGCAGATACGCAGTATTTT. Amino acids: CASRRQGAADTQYF.

Only a few counts were recorded for this clonotype. The chain employs TRBV12-3 or TRBV12-4 and TRBJ1-6, with a tentative D call TRBD1 (6 bases). The CDR3 is 13 amino acids. The V end lost 6 bases, the J end lost 9 bases, and 12 bases lay between the germline ends. The chain's CDR3 is CASSKGGASPLHF. The CDR3 DNA sequence: TGTGCCAGCAGCAAAGGGGGGGCTTCACCCCTCCACTTT.